This T cell receptor beta chain emerged from a study of cytomegalovirus exposure and HLA in healthy donors. Notes on this clone: What it binds is not known.

Whole-study findings and limits: Previous analysis showed most TCR beta V segments were productive about 87% or about 30% of the time. Presence/absence analyses rested on an assumption that sequencing depth was roughly uniform across donors.

The PCR ran on 60 Vbeta and 13 Jbeta primers. Clones were sequenced by immunoSEQ multiplex PCR, and TCRdb holds only the in-frame ones, with some missing. The table lists about 130,000 clones, roughly 71% of them singletons, with around 1.3% in the top ten. What was sequenced was PBMCs. The source of this sequence is a woman aged 35 to 49 in good health and CMV-seronegative.

In nucleotides, the CDR3 is TGTGCCAGCACCCAGGGGGCTAGGGGCTACACCTTC. This gives the protein CASTQGARGYTF. This rearrangement joins TRBV6-5 to TRBJ1-2, with 8 bases that match TRBD1. In germline, CDR1 is MNHEY, CDR2 SVGAGI. CDR3 length: 12 residues. V was pared by 7 bases and J by 8 bases, with 6 bases of the junction left unmatched.